The rows below give T cell receptor beta chains drawn from one sample of a study of human T cells and chemical hapten exposure. One entry per CDR3 protein, called by TCRdb with MiXCR from the RACE reads. The repertoire holds around 120,000 distinct CDR3 sequences, with roughly an eighth as singletons. Sequencing was performed on whole blood, taken in connection with sensitization to the hapten diphenylcyclopropenone (DPC). These receptors were obtained from a man aged 18 to 29 with alopecia areata. Some clones in this sample may be carry-over from other donors' samples. CDR3s include the opening cysteine and the closing phenylalanine or tryptophan. Fields, in order: J gene, D gene, V gene, CDR3 length, clone size, CDR3 DNA, CDR3 protein. D genes are given only for firm matches. The size of a clone is reported for some rows only, either as once, few or many, or as a class for expanded clones.

j_call: TRBJ2-2; d_call: .; v_call: TRBV29-1; cdr3_length: 14; clone_size: many; cdr3_nt: TGCAGCGTTGATCGGGGAATGAACACCGGGGAGCTGTTTTTT; cdr3_aa: CSVDRGMNTGELFF
j_call: TRBJ1-5; d_call: .; v_call: TRBV7-2; cdr3_length: 15; clone_size: .; cdr3_nt: TGTGCCAGCAGCTTAAGGGTTAATAGCAATCAGCCCCAGCATTTT; cdr3_aa: CASSLRVNSNQPQHF
j_call: TRBJ1-1; d_call: .; v_call: TRBV20-1; cdr3_length: 12; clone_size: once; cdr3_nt: TGCAGTGCTAGGAATCGAGTCACTGAAGCTTTCTTT; cdr3_aa: CSARNRVTEAFF
j_call: TRBJ2-1; d_call: .; v_call: TRBV9; cdr3_length: 12; clone_size: .; cdr3_nt: TGTGCCAGCAGCTCCTACATAAATGAGCAGTTCTTC; cdr3_aa: CASSSYINEQFF
j_call: TRBJ2-1; d_call: .; v_call: TRBV7-9; cdr3_length: 16; clone_size: few; cdr3_nt: TGTGCCAGCAGCTTAGGAAGAGACGAAACCTACAATGAGCAGTTCTTC; cdr3_aa: CASSLGRDETYNEQFF
j_call: TRBJ1-1; d_call: TRBD1; v_call: TRBV4-1; cdr3_length: 14; clone_size: many; cdr3_nt: TGCGCCAGCAGCCAGGACAGGGGAGGCACTGAAGCTTTCTTT; cdr3_aa: CASSQDRGGTEAFF
j_call: TRBJ1-4; d_call: .; v_call: TRBV12-3/TRBV12-4; cdr3_length: 12; clone_size: many; cdr3_nt: TGTGCCAGCAGTTTAGTGCGTGAAAAACTGTTTTTT; cdr3_aa: CASSLVREKLFF
j_call: TRBJ2-7; d_call: TRBD1; v_call: TRBV3-1; cdr3_length: 14; clone_size: .; cdr3_nt: TGTGCCAGCAGCCAGGGGGACAGCTCCTACGAGCAGTACTTC; cdr3_aa: CASSQGDSSYEQYF
j_call: TRBJ2-5; d_call: TRBD1; v_call: TRBV28; cdr3_length: 16; clone_size: many; cdr3_nt: TGTGCCAGCAGTACCGGGACAGGGGGCTCCCAAGAGACCCAGTACTTC; cdr3_aa: CASSTGTGGSQETQYF
j_call: TRBJ1-1; d_call: .; v_call: TRBV14; cdr3_length: 13; clone_size: .; cdr3_nt: TGTGCCAGCAGCCCAAATGTTCGGAGTGAAGCTTTCTTT; cdr3_aa: CASSPNVRSEAFF
j_call: TRBJ2-3; d_call: .; v_call: TRBV14; cdr3_length: 13; clone_size: few; cdr3_nt: TGTGCCAGCAGCCAAGACCCAGGGGATACGCAGTATTTT; cdr3_aa: CASSQDPGDTQYF
j_call: TRBJ2-7; d_call: TRBD2; v_call: TRBV3-1; cdr3_length: 15; clone_size: many; cdr3_nt: TGTGCCAGCAGCCAAGGTGCCAGCGGGGGTTACGAGCAGTACTTC; cdr3_aa: CASSQGASGGYEQYF
j_call: TRBJ1-1; d_call: .; v_call: TRBV11-2; cdr3_length: 14; clone_size: many; cdr3_nt: TGTGCCAGCAGCGGTCGACAGTGGGGTCCTGAAGCTTTCTTT; cdr3_aa: CASSGRQWGPEAFF
j_call: TRBJ2-1; d_call: TRBD2; v_call: TRBV6-4; cdr3_length: 15; clone_size: few; cdr3_nt: TGTGCCAGCAGTGCCGAACTAGCGGGGGTCAATGAGCAGTTCTTC; cdr3_aa: CASSAELAGVNEQFF
j_call: TRBJ1-1; d_call: .; v_call: TRBV7-3; cdr3_length: 14; clone_size: few; cdr3_nt: TGTGCCAGCAGCTTAAGCCAGGGTAACACTGAAGCTTTCTTT; cdr3_aa: CASSLSQGNTEAFF